The rows below give T cell receptor beta chains drawn from one sample of a study of shared clonotypes between healthy human individuals. Method: immunoSEQ multiplex PCR; TCRdb's copy keeps in-frame clones and lacks some. Counted here are over 2,000,000 clones, around 95% occurring once; the ten biggest clones make up approximately 1.7%. Sequencing was done on a sample of naive CD8+ T cells from PBMCs. The receptors shown here come from a man between 18 and 35 years old in good health. Some clones in this sample may be carry-over from other donors' samples. CDR3s include the opening cysteine and the closing phenylalanine or tryptophan. The D gene is left open where the match is weak. Clone sizes are given selectively: once, few, many, or a class where the clone is expanded.

V gene,D gene,J gene,clone size,CDR3 protein,CDR3 DNA
TRBV7-9,NA,TRBJ2-1,NA,CASSLRQGAYNEQFF,TGTGCCAGCAGCTTACGGCAGGGTGCCTACAATGAGCAGTTCTTC
TRBV7-6,TRBD2,TRBJ2-5,NA,CASSLRTSGKWETQYF,TGTGCCAGCAGCCTTCGGACTAGCGGGAAATGGGAGACCCAGTACTTC
TRBV10-2,NA,TRBJ1-5,once,CATTPGLGLRPQHF,TGCGCCACCACCCCCGGACTGGGGCTTAGGCCCCAGCATTTT
TRBV11-3,NA,TRBJ1-1,NA,CASSFGQSEAFF,TGTGCCAGCAGTTTCGGACAGTCTGAAGCTTTCTTT
TRBV19,TRBD1,TRBJ1-5,NA,CASSTLGQLNQPQHF,TGTGCCAGTAGTACCTTGGGACAGCTCAATCAGCCCCAGCATTTT
TRBV2,NA,TRBJ2-6,NA,CASRGSGANVLTF,TGTGCCAGCAGAGGATCTGGGGCCAACGTCCTGACTTTC
TRBV28,NA,TRBJ2-7,NA,CASSLGEQYF,TGTGCCAGCAGTTTGGGCGAGCAGTACTTC
TRBV14,TRBD1,TRBJ2-7,NA,CASSQEYRGNHEQYF,TGTGCCAGCAGCCAAGAATACAGGGGCAACCACGAGCAGTACTTC
TRBV2,NA,TRBJ2-1,NA,CASRHRVIPSYNEQFF,TGTGCCAGCAGGCACAGGGTGATCCCCTCCTACAATGAGCAGTTCTTC
TRBV5-8,TRBD1,TRBJ2-2,NA,CASSLVPRDRASWELFF,TGTGCCAGCAGCTTGGTCCCGCGGGACAGGGCATCGTGGGAGCTGTTTTTT
TRBV28,NA,TRBJ1-5,NA,CASTRWGNSNQPQHF,TGTGCCAGCACCCGGTGGGGGAATAGCAATCAGCCCCAGCATTTT
TRBV4-1,NA,TRBJ2-2,NA,CASSQAKPGELFF,TGCGCCAGCAGCCAAGCAAAACCCGGGGAGCTGTTTTTT
TRBV11-3,NA,TRBJ2-2,NA,CASSRGDRQGKVSGELFF,TGTGCCAGCAGCCGGGGGGATAGACAGGGTAAAGTCTCCGGGGAGCTGTTTTTT
TRBV5-1,TRBD1,TRBJ1-4,NA,CASSSGQGYGEKLFF,TGCGCCAGCAGCTCAGGACAGGGGTATGGTGAAAAACTGTTTTTT
TRBV7-8,NA,TRBJ1-3,once,CASSVTRLHSGNTIYF,TGTGCCAGCAGCGTAACCAGGCTACACTCTGGAAACACCATATATTTT
TRBV28,NA,TRBJ2-2,NA,CASSFWQDNTGELFF,TGTGCCAGCAGTTTTTGGCAGGATAACACCGGGGAGCTGTTTTTT
TRBV11-2,TRBD2,TRBJ2-7,NA,CASSPRGSGPYEQYF,TGTGCCAGCAGCCCACGGGGTAGCGGGCCCTACGAGCAGTACTTC
TRBV29-1,NA,TRBJ2-1,NA,CSVLSGALYNEQFF,TGCAGCGTTCTTAGCGGAGCGCTTTACAATGAGCAGTTCTTC
TRBV5-6,TRBD2,TRBJ2-2,NA,CASSQTSRAGELFF,TGTGCCAGCAGCCAGACTAGCCGCGCCGGGGAGCTGTTTTTT
TRBV27,TRBD2,TRBJ2-7,NA,CASSPLAGSSYEQYF,TGTGCCAGCAGTCCCCTAGCGGGAAGCTCCTACGAGCAGTACTTC
TRBV27,NA,TRBJ2-1,NA,CASSSGPTSWEQFF,TGTGCCAGCAGTTCCGGGCCGACCTCATGGGAGCAGTTCTTC
TRBV7-6,TRBD2,TRBJ2-7,NA,CASSLGTGTSGSSYEQYF,TGTGCCAGCAGCTTAGGCACCGGGACTAGCGGGAGCTCCTACGAGCAGTACTTC
TRBV28,TRBD2,TRBJ2-7,NA,CASSLAGEGTYEQYF,TGTGCCAGCAGTTTAGCGGGGGAAGGTACCTACGAGCAGTACTTC
TRBV4-3,NA,TRBJ2-1,NA,CASSQERDLVNEQFF,TGCGCCAGCAGCCAAGAACGGGATTTAGTAAATGAGCAGTTCTTC
TRBV7-9,NA,TRBJ2-5,NA,CASSLEAPLAETQYF,TGTGCCAGCAGCTTAGAGGCACCGTTGGCAGAGACCCAGTACTTC
TRBV28,TRBD2,TRBJ2-7,once,CASSPGGRTYEQYF,TGTGCCAGCAGTCCCGGGGGGAGGACCTACGAGCAGTACTTC
TRBV5-4,NA,TRBJ1-1,few,CASSSRRGSEAFF,TGTGCCAGCAGCTCCCGAAGGGGCTCTGAAGCTTTCTTT
TRBV5-4,TRBD1,TRBJ2-7,NA,CATRDRGDREQYF,TGTGCCACCAGGGACAGGGGGGATAGGGAGCAGTACTTC
TRBV6-4,TRBD2,TRBJ2-1,NA,CASSVSLGLGPNNEQFF,TGTGCCAGCAGTGTTTCGTTGGGACTAGGGCCAAACAATGAGCAGTTCTTC
TRBV27,TRBD2,TRBJ2-1,NA,CASSPTGTSNNEQFF,TGTGCCAGCAGTCCCACCGGGACTAGTAACAATGAGCAGTTCTTC
TRBV5-6,NA,TRBJ1-2,NA,CASSLGALPFNYGYTF,TGTGCCAGCAGCTTGGGGGCACTTCCTTTTAACTATGGCTACACCTTC
TRBV4-1,TRBD2,TRBJ2-1,NA,CASSRLAGIDEQFF,TGCGCCAGCAGCCGCCTAGCGGGAATAGATGAGCAGTTCTTC
TRBV6-5,NA,TRBJ2-7,NA,CASSYSSEQYF,TGTGCCAGCAGTTACTCTTCCGAGCAGTACTTC
TRBV4-2,TRBD2,TRBJ2-1,NA,CASSPGTSGTSSSYNEQFF,TGTGCCAGCAGTCCCGGGACTAGCGGGACCTCGAGCTCCTACAATGAGCAGTTCTTC
TRBV7-9,NA,TRBJ1-1,NA,CASTRKGQGLNTEAFF,TGTGCCAGCACCCGTAAAGGCCAGGGCTTGAACACTGAAGCTTTCTTT
TRBV30,NA,TRBJ1-5,few,CAWSERAQRNQPQHF,TGTGCCTGGAGTGAGAGGGCCCAGCGGAATCAGCCCCAGCATTTT
TRBV4-1,NA,TRBJ2-7,NA,CASSKGPSSYEQYF,TGCGCCAGCAGCAAGGGACCCAGCTCCTACGAGCAGTACTTC
TRBV25-1,NA,TRBJ1-1,few,CATRVDNTEAFF,TGTGCCACCAGGGTAGATAACACTGAAGCTTTCTTT
TRBV30,NA,TRBJ1-5,few,CAWSEDSNQPQHF,TGTGCCTGGTCCGAGGATAGCAATCAGCCCCAGCATTTT
TRBV9,NA,TRBJ2-3,NA,CASSVPGEGYTDTQYF,TGTGCCAGCAGCGTACCAGGGGAGGGTTACACAGATACGCAGTATTTT
TRBV6-5,NA,TRBJ2-7,NA,CASSYTGTSYEQYF,TGTGCCAGCAGTTACACGGGCACCTCCTACGAGCAGTACTTC
TRBV2,TRBD2,TRBJ2-1,once,CASSDVLAGPEQFF,TGTGCCAGCAGTGATGTTCTAGCGGGCCCAGAGCAGTTCTTC
TRBV19,NA,TRBJ2-2,NA,CASSPSRGGELFF,TGTGCCAGTAGTCCCTCTAGAGGCGGGGAGCTGTTTTTT
TRBV7-8,TRBD2,TRBJ2-3,NA,CASRRLAGQSTDTQYF,TGTGCCAGCAGACGACTAGCGGGGCAATCCACAGATACGCAGTATTTT
TRBV27,NA,TRBJ2-1,NA,CASSSLGNEQFF,TGTGCCAGCAGCTCCTTAGGCAATGAGCAGTTCTTC
TRBV10-3,TRBD2,TRBJ2-5,NA,CAISELEAASGFLGETQYF,TGTGCCATCAGTGAGTTAGAGGCGGCTAGCGGTTTCCTCGGGGAGACCCAGTACTTC
TRBV7-6,NA,TRBJ2-7,NA,CASSQQGYEQYF,TGTGCCAGCAGCCAGCAGGGCTACGAGCAGTACTTC
TRBV29-1,TRBD2,TRBJ2-3,once,CSVLRTSGRAQTDTQYF,TGCAGCGTCCTACGGACTAGCGGGAGGGCCCAAACAGATACGCAGTATTTT
TRBV7-9,NA,TRBJ2-1,NA,CASSFPADSYNEQFF,TGTGCCAGCAGCTTCCCAGCTGACAGCTACAATGAGCAGTTCTTC
TRBV9,NA,TRBJ2-2,NA,CASSPLAGPNTGELFF,TGTGCCAGCAGCCCCCTGGCGGGTCCGAACACCGGGGAGCTGTTTTTT
TRBV13,TRBD1,TRBJ1-3,NA,CASSSTLNRGEQYF,TGTGCCAGCAGCTCCACCCTCAACAGGGGAGAGCAATATTTT
TRBV28,TRBD1,TRBJ1-5,NA,CASSLSDRVNQPQHF,TGTGCCAGCAGTTTGTCGGACAGGGTCAATCAGCCCCAGCATTTT
TRBV7-9,NA,TRBJ1-2,NA,CASRRQSYGYTF,TGTGCCAGCAGAAGACAGTCCTATGGCTACACCTTC